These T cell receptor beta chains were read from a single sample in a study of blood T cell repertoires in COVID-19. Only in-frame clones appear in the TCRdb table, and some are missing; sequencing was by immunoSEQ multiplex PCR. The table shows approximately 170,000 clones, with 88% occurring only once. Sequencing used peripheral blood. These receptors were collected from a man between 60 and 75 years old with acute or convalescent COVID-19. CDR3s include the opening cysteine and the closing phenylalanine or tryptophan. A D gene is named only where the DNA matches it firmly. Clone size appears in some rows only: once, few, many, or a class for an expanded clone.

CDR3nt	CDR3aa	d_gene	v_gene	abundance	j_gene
TGTGCCAGCAGTGAGACAGGACTAGACGGGGCTTTCTTT	CASSETGLDGAFF	.	TRBV25-1	.	TRBJ1-1
TGTGCCAGCACCCCCTGGTTGCGGGGCTCCTACAATGAGCAGTTCTTC	CASTPWLRGSYNEQFF	.	TRBV27	.	TRBJ2-1
TGTGCCAGCAGTTACTCTTCGGGAAAGAACAACTATGGCTACACCTTC	CASSYSSGKNNYGYTF	.	TRBV6-5	.	TRBJ1-2
TGTGCCAGCAGCTTAGGCGACAGGGAGGTCTCCGGGGAGCTGTTTTTT	CASSLGDREVSGELFF	.	TRBV7-9	.	TRBJ2-2
TGTGCCAGCAGTGAATCCCCGGGAGGGCACTATGGCTACACCTTC	CASSESPGGHYGYTF	.	TRBV6-1	.	TRBJ1-2
TGTGCCAGTACTCCAGGGAACTCTGGGGCCAACGTCCTGACTTTC	CASTPGNSGANVLTF	.	TRBV19	.	TRBJ2-6
TGCGCCAGCAGCATCGGGACAGGGTTCTCTGGAAACACCATATATTTT	CASSIGTGFSGNTIYF	TRBD1	TRBV5-1	.	TRBJ1-3
TGTGCCAGCAGTCCGGACAGGGGTTCGGGCTACACCTTC	CASSPDRGSGYTF	TRBD1	TRBV12-3/TRBV12-4	.	TRBJ1-2
TGTGCCATCACCGGGACGGGGAGGACTGAAGCTTTCTTT	CAITGTGRTEAFF	.	TRBV10-3	.	TRBJ1-1
TGTGCCAGCAGCCAAGGGCGAAGCGGGGGGTACAATGAGCAGTTCTTC	CASSQGRSGGYNEQFF	TRBD2	TRBV3-1/TRBV3-2	.	TRBJ2-1
TGTGCCAGCAGTTTGAGCACTAACTATGGCTACACCTTC	CASSLSTNYGYTF	.	TRBV12-3/TRBV12-4	.	TRBJ1-2
TGTGCCAGCACGGAGTCCAGGGGTCTGCCTTACAATGAGCAGTTCTTC	CASTESRGLPYNEQFF	.	TRBV27	.	TRBJ2-1
TGTGCCAGCAGCTTTACGGGGGCCGGGGAGCTGTTTTTT	CASSFTGAGELFF	.	TRBV5-6	few	TRBJ2-2
TGCGCCAGCAGCTACATATTCCCGGGACAGGGGACCGGGGAGCTGTTTTTT	CASSYIFPGQGTGELFF	TRBD1	TRBV5-1	few	TRBJ2-2
TGTGCCAGCAGTCCGCTTTTAGAAGGGGGTCAGCCCCAGCATTTT	CASSPLLEGGQPQHF	.	TRBV27	.	TRBJ1-5
TGTGCCAGCTCACCCGACAGGGACATGGGCTACACCTTC	CASSPDRDMGYTF	TRBD1	TRBV18	once	TRBJ1-2
TGCGCCAGCAGCCAAGAACCCCACAGCCGCTCTGGAAACACCATATATTTT	CASSQEPHSRSGNTIYF	.	TRBV4-1	.	TRBJ1-3
TGTGCCAGCAGCTTAGATAAAACTAGAGGGAACACCGGGGAGCTGTTTTTT	CASSLDKTRGNTGELFF	.	TRBV11-2	.	TRBJ2-2
TGTGCCAGTAGTATACAGGGTTTAAGAGATACGCAGTATTTT	CASSIQGLRDTQYF	.	TRBV19	.	TRBJ2-3
TGTGCCAGCAGCGTAGCTACGGGGGTCTCCTACGAGCAGTACTTC	CASSVATGVSYEQYF	.	TRBV9	.	TRBJ2-7
TGTGCCAGCAGTTACGCGCGGACTGAAGCTTTCTTT	CASSYARTEAFF	.	TRBV6-2/TRBV6-3	few	TRBJ1-1
TGTGCCAGCAGTGACCCCGGGACAGGGGGCGACTCCTATGGCTACACCTTC	CASSDPGTGGDSYGYTF	TRBD1	TRBV25-1	.	TRBJ1-2
TGTGCCAGCAGTGAACCGGGTGAAGCTTTCTTT	CASSEPGEAFF	.	TRBV27	.	TRBJ1-1